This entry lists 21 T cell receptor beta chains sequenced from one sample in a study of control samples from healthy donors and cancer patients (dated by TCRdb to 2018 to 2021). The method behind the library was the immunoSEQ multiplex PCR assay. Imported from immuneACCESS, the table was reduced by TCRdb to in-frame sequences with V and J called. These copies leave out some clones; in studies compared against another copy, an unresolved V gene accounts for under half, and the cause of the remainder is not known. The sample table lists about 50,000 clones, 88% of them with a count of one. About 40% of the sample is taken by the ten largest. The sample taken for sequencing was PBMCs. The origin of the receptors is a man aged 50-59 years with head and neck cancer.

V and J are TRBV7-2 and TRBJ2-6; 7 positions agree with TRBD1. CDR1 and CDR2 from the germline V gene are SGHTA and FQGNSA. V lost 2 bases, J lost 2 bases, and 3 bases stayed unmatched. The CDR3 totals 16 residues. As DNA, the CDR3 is TGTGCCAGCAGCTTATCCACAGGGGCTGGGGCCAACGTCCTGACTTTC. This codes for CASSLSTGAGANVLTF.

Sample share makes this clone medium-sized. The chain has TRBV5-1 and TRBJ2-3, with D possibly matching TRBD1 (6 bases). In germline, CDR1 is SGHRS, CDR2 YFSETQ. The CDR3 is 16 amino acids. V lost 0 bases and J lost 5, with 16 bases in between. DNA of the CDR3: TGCGCCAGCAGCTTGGGAGACCTCCTAGGGGGAGATACGCAGTATTTT. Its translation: CASSLGDLLGGDTQYF.

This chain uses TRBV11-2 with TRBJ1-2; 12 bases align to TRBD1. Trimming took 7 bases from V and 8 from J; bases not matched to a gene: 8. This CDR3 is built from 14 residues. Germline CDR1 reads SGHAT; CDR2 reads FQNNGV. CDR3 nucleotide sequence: TGTGCCAGCACCCGGGACAGGGGGCGAGAGGGCTACACCTTC. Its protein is CASTRDRGREGYTF.

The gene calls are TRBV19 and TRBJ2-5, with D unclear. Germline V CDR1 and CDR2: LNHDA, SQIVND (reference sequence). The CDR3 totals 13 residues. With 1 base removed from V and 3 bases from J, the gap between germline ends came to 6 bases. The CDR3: CASSIGPEETQYF. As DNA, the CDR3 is TGTGCCAGTAGTATAGGCCCAGAAGAGACCCAGTACTTC.

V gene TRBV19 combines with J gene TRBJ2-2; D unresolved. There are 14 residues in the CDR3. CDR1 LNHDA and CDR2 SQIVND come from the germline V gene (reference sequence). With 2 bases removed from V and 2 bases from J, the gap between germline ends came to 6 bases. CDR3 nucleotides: TGTGCCAGTAGTATATCTTCCAACACCGGGGAGCTGTTTTTT. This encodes CASSISSNTGELFF. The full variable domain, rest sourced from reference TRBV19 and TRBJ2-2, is DGGITQSPKYLFRKEGQNVTLSCEQNLNHDAMYWYRQDPGQGLRLIYYSQIVNDFQKGDIAEGYSVSREKKESFPLTVTSAQKNPTAFYLCASSISSNTGELFFGEGSRLTVL.

CDR3 amino acids: CASRAGNTIYF. CDR3 bases: TGTGCCAGCAGAGCAGGAAACACCATATATTTT. This chain uses TRBV12-3 or TRBV12-4 with TRBJ1-3; D remains ambiguous. V was trimmed by 6 bases and J by 4 bases, leaving 4 bases between them. The CDR3 totals 11 residues.

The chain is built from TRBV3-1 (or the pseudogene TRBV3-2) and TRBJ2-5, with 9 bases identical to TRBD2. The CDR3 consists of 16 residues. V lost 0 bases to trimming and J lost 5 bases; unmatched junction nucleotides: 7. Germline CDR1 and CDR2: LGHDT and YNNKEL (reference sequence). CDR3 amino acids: CASSQDVASGAETQYF. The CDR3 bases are TGTGCCAGCAGCCAAGACGTAGCTAGCGGGGCTGAGACCCAGTACTTC.

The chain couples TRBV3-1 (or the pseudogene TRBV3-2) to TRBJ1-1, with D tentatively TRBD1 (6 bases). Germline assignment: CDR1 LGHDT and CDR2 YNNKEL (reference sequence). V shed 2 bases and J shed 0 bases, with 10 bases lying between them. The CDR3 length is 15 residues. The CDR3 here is CASSQNGGLNTEAFF. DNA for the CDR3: TGTGCCAGCAGCCAAAACGGGGGGCTGAACACTGAAGCTTTCTTT.

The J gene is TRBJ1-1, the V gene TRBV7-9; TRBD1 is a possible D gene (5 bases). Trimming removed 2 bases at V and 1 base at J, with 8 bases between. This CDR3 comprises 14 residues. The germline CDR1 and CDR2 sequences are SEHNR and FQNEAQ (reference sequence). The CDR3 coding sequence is TGTGCCAGCAGCTTACGTCAGGGGAACACTGAAGCTTTCTTT. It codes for CASSLRQGNTEAFF.

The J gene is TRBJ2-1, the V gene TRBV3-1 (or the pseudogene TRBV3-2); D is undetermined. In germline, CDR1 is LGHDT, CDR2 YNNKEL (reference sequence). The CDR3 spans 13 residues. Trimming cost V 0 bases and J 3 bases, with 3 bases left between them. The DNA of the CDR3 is TGTGCCAGCAGCCAAGACGACTACAATGAGCAGTTCTTC. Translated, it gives CASSQDDYNEQFF.

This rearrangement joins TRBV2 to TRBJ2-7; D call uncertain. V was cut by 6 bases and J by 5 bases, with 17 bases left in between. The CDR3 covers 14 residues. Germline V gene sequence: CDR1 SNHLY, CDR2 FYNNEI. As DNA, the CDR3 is TGTGCCAGCAGCAAGGCCCCCTCTAGGAACGAGCAGTACTTC. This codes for CASSKAPSRNEQYF.

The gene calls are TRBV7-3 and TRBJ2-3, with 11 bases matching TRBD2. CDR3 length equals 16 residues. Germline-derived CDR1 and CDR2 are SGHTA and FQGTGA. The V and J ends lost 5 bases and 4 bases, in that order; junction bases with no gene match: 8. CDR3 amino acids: CASSQTSGTRADTQYF. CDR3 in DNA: TGTGCCAGCAGCCAGACTAGCGGGACCCGCGCAGATACGCAGTATTTT.

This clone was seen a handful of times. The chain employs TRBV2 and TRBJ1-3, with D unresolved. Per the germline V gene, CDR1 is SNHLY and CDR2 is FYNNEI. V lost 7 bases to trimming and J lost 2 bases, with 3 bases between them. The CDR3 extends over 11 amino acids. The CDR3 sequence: CASTPGNTIYF. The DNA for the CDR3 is TGTGCCAGCACGCCTGGAAACACCATATATTTT.

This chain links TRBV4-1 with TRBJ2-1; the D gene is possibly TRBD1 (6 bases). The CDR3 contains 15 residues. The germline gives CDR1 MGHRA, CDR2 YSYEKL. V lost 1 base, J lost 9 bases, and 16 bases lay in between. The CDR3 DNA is TGCGCCAGCAGCCAAGTTTTATCCAGGGGCGGTGAGCAGTTCTTC. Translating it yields CASSQVLSRGGEQFF.

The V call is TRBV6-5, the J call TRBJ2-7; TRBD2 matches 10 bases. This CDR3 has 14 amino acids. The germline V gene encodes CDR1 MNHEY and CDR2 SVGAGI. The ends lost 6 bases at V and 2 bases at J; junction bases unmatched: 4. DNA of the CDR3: TGTGCCAGCAGCGTAGCGGGAGGAGCCTACGAGCAGTACTTC. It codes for CASSVAGGAYEQYF.

This CDR3 is CASSLGQGIGYTF. The CDR3 DNA is TGCGCCAGCAGCTTGGGACAGGGGATCGGCTACACCTTC. V is TRBV5-1 and J is TRBJ1-2; 8 nucleotides align to TRBD1. Germline assignment: CDR1 SGHRS and CDR2 YFSETQ. The CDR3 contains 13 residues. J was trimmed by 8 bases and V by 0 bases; bases with no gene match: 3.

The CDR3 loop reads CASSKIDGRETQYF. CDR3 coding DNA: TGTGCCAGCAGCAAAATCGACGGGAGAGAGACCCAGTACTTC. V gene TRBV21-1 combines with J gene TRBJ2-5; the tabulated D call, TRBD2, remains unverified against the DNA. TRBV21-1 is tagged as a pseudogene. The CDR3 length is 14 residues.

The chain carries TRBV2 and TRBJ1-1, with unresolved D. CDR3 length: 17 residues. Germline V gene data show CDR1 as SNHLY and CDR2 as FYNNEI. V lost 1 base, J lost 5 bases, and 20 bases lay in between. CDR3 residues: CASSEGEVWWGMTEAFF. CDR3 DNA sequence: TGTGCCAGCAGTGAAGGGGAGGTTTGGTGGGGTATGACTGAAGCTTTCTTT.

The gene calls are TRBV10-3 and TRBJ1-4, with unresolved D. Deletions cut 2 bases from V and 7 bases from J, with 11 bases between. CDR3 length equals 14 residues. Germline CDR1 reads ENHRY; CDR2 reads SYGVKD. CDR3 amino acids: CAISEPSVGEKLFF. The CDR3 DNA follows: TGTGCCATCAGTGAGCCTTCGGTGGGTGAAAAACTGTTTTTT.

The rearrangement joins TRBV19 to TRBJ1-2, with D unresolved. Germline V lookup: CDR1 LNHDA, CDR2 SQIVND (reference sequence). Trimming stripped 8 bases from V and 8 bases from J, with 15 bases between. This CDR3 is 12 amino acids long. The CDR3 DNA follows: TGTGCCAGTCGGACCCTCCTCTCGGGCTACACCTTC. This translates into CASRTLLSGYTF. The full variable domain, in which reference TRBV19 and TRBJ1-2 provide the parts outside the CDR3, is DGGITQSPKYLFRKEGQNVTLSCEQNLNHDAMYWYRQDPGQGLRLIYYSQIVNDFQKGDIAEGYSVSREKKESFPLTVTSAQKNPTAFYLCASRTLLSGYTFGSGTRLTVV.

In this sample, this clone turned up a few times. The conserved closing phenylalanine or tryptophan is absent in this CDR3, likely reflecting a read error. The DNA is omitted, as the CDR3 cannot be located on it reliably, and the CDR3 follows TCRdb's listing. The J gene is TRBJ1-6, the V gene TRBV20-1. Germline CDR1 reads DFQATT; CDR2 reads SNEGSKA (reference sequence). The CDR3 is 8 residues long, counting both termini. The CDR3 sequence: CSARTGPG.